This T cell receptor beta chain was sequenced during a study of blood T cell repertoires in COVID-19. Across the study: PBMCs, B-cell-depleted T cells, or T cells were the source of the cDNA or gDNA that made up the material.

Produced via immunoSEQ multiplex PCR; TCRdb's table is partial and in-frame only. The sample holds 150,000 to 200,000 clones, more than 60% seen once. This CDR3 is 16 amino acids long. The germline CDR1 and CDR2 sequences are SGHDN and FVKESK. With V trimmed by 1 base and J by 5 bases, 7 bases remained unmatched. Material for sequencing was peripheral blood. The receptor's source is a man aged 65-85 years with acute or convalescent COVID-19. The genes are TRBV14 and TRBJ2-2, with 7 bases fitting TRBD2. Here the CDR3 DNA reads TGTGCCAGCAGCCAAGTTGCGGGAGTCTTTACCGGGGAGCTGTTTTTT. Its protein product is CASSQVAGVFTGELFF. Full variable domain (outside the CDR3, taken from reference TRBV14 and TRBJ2-2): EAGVTQFPSHSVIEKGQTVTLRCDPISGHDNLYWYRRVMGKEIKFLLHFVKESKQDESGMPNNRFLAERTGGTYSTLKVQPAELEDSGVYFCASSQVAGVFTGELFFGEGSRLTVL.